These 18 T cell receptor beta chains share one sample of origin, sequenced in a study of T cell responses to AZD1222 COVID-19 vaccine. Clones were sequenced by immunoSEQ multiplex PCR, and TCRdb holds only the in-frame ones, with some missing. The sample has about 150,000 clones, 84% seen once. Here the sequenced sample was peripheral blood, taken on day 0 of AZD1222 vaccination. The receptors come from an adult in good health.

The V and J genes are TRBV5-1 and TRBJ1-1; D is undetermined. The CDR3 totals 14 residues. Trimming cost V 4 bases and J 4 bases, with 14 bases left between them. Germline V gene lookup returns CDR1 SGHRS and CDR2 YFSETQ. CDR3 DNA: TGCGCCAGCAGCCCGGCCACGCTCGGCACTGAAGCTTTCTTT. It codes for CASSPATLGTEAFF.

The CDR3 bases are TGTGCCAGCAGCTCCCAGAGGGATTATGAAGCTTTCTTT. Its translation is CASSSQRDYEAFF. The rearrangement links TRBV7-9 to TRBJ1-1, with D hard to call. The CDR3 loop spans 13 amino acids. Germline CDR1 and CDR2: SEHNR and FQNEAQ (reference sequence). V was shortened by 4 bases and J by 7 bases, with 13 bases between the two germline ends. Supplemented by reference TRBV7-9 and TRBJ1-1, the full variable domain reads DTGVSQNPRHKITKRGQNVTFRCDPISEHNRLYWYRQTLGQGPEFLTYFQNEAQLEKSRLLSDRFSAERPKGSFSTLEIQRTEQGDSAMYLCASSSQRDYEAFFGQGTRLTVV.

This CDR3 reads CASSLGSGGRKDDQYF. CDR3 coding DNA: TGCGCCAGCAGCTTGGGTTCAGGGGGAAGGAAGGATGACCAGTACTTC. V gene TRBV5-1 combines with J gene TRBJ2-5, with TRBD1 matching over 7 bases. This CDR3 spans 16 amino acids. The germline V gene has CDR1 SGHRS and CDR2 YFSETQ. The ends lost 0 bases at V and 10 bases at J; junction bases unmatched: 15.

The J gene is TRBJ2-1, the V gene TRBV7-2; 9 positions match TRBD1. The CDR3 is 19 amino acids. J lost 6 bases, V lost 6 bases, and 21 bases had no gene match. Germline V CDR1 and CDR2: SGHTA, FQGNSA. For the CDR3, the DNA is TGTGCCAGCAGTTCCCGCCCGGGGACAGGGATCCTACGCGGCAATGAGCAGTTCTTC. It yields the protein CASSSRPGTGILRGNEQFF.

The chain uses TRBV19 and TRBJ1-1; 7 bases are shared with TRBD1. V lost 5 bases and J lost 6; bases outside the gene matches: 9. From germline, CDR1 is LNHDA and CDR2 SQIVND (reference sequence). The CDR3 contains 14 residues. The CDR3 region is CASSPRDRAPEAFF. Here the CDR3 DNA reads TGTGCCAGTAGTCCCCGGGACAGAGCCCCTGAAGCTTTCTTT.

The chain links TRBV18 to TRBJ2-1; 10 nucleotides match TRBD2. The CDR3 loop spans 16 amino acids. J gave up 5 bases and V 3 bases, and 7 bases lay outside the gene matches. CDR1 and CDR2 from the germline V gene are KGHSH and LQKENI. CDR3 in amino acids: CASSPALAGGNNEQFF. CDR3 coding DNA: TGTGCCAGCTCACCCGCCTTAGCGGGGGGCAACAATGAGCAGTTCTTC.

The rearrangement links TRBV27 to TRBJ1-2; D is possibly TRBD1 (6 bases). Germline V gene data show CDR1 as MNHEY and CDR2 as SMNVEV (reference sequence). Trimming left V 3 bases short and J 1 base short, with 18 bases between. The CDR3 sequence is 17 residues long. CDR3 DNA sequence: TGTGCCAGCAGTTTGGGCGTCGGGGCCAGGGGTAACTATGGCTACACCTTC. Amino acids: CASSLGVGARGNYGYTF.

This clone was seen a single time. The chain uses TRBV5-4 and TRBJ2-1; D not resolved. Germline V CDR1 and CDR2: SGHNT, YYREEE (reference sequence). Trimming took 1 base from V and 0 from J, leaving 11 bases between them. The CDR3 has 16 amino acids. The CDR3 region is CASSLSKFSSYNEQFF. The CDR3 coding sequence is TGTGCCAGCAGCTTGTCTAAATTTAGCTCCTACAATGAGCAGTTCTTC.

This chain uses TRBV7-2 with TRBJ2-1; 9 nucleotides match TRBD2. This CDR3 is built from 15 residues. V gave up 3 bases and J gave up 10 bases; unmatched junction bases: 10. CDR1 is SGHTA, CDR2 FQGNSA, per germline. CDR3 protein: CASSFRLAVRTEQFF. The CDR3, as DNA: TGTGCCAGCAGCTTTCGACTAGCGGTCCGAACGGAGCAGTTCTTC.

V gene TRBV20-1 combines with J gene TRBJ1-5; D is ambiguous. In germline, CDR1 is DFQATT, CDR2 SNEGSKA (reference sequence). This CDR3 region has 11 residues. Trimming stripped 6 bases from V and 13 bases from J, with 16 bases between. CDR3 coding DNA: TGCAGTGCCCTCTGGTCCCGGGAGCAGCATTTT. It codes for CSALWSREQHF.

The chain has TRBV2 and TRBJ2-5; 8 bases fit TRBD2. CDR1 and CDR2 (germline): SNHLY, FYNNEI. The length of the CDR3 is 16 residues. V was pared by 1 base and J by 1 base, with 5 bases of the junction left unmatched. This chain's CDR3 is CASSEGSGGLQETQYF. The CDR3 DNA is TGTGCCAGCAGTGAAGGGAGCGGGGGCCTCCAAGAGACCCAGTACTTC.

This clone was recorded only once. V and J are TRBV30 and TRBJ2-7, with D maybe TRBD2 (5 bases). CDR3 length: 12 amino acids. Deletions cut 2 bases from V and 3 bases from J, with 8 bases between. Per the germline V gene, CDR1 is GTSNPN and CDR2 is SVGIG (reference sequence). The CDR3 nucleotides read TGTGCCTGGAGTCGCGAGGGCTACGAGCAGTACTTC. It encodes CAWSREGYEQYF. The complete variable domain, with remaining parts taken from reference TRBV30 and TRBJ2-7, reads SQTIHQWPATLVQPVGSPLSLECTVEGTSNPNLYWYRQAAGRGLQLLFYSVGIGQISSEVPQNLSASRPQDRQFILSSKKLLLSDSGFYLCAWSREGYEQYFGPGTRLTVT.

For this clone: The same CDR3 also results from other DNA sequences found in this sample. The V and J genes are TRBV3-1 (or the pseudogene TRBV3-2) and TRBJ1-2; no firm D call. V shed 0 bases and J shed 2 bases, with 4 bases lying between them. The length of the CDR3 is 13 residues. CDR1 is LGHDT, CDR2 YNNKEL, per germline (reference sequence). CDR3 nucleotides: TGTGCCAGCAGCCAAGACAGCAACTATGGCTACACCTTC. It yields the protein CASSQDSNYGYTF.

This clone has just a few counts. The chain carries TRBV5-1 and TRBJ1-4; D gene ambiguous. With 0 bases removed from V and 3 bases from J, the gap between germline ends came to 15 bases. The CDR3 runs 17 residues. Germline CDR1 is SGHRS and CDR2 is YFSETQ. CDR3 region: CASSLGQATGANEKLFF. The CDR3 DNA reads TGCGCCAGCAGCTTGGGTCAGGCCACCGGGGCTAATGAAAAACTGTTTTTT.

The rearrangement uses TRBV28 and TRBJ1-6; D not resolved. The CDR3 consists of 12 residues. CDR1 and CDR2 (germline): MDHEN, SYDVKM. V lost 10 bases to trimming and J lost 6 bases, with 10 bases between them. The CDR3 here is CATTDRNSPLHF. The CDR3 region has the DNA TGTGCCACAACGGACCGTAATTCACCCCTCCACTTT. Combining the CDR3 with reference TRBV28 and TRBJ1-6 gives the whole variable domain DVKVTQSSRYLVKRTGEKVFLECVQDMDHENMFWYRQDPGLGLRLIYFSYDVKMKEKGDIPEGYSVSREKKERFSLILESASTNQTSMYLCATTDRNSPLHFGNGTRLTVT.

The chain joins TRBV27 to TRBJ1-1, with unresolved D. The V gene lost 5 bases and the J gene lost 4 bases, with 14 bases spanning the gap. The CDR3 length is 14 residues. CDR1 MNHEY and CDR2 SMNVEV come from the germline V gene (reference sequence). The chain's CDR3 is CASSPVLSRTEAFF. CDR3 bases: TGTGCCAGCAGTCCAGTACTAAGTCGCACTGAAGCTTTCTTT.

CDR3 amino acids: CASSLSVSYEQYF. DNA for the CDR3: TGTGCCAGCAGCTTGTCGGTTTCCTACGAGCAGTACTTC. The chain couples TRBV5-4 to TRBJ2-7; D not resolved. Germline CDR1 SGHNT, CDR2 YYREEE (reference sequence). The CDR3 length is 13 residues. Trimming removed 1 base from V and 1 base from J, with 6 bases in between.

The CDR3 loop reads CASSTQVGGTDSNQPQHF. As DNA, the CDR3 is TGTGCCAGCAGCACCCAAGTAGGGGGGACAGACAGCAATCAGCCCCAGCATTTT. The genes are TRBV21-1 and TRBJ1-5; the listed D gene, TRBD1, was not tested against the DNA. TRBV21-1 is shown as a pseudogene. CDR3 length: 18 amino acids.